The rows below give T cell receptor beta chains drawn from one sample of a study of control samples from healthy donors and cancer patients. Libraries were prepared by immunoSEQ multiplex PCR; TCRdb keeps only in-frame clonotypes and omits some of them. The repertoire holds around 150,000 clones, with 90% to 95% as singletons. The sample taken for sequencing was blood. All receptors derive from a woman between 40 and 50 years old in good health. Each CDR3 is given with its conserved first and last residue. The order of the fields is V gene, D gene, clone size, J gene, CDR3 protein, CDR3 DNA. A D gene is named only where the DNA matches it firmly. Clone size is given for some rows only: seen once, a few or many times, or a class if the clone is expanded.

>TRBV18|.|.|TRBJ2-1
CASSPSVGYNEQFF
TGTGCCAGCTCCCCCAGCGTGGGGTACAATGAGCAGTTCTTC
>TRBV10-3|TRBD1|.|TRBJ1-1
CAIRGDRVVAEAFF
TGTGCCATCAGGGGGGACAGGGTTGTGGCTGAAGCTTTCTTT
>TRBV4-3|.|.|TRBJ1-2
CASSQDGQVNYGYTF
TGCGCCAGCAGCCAAGATGGGCAGGTTAACTATGGCTACACCTTC
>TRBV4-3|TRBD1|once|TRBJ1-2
CASSPGTGGRGYTF
TGCGCCAGCAGCCCAGGGACAGGGGGCCGGGGCTACACCTTC
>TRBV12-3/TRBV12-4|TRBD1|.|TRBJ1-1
CASSSTGAVAFF
TGTGCCAGCAGTTCGACAGGGGCGGTAGCTTTCTTT
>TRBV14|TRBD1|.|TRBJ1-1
CASSRQGGTEAFF
TGTGCCAGCAGCCGACAGGGAGGCACTGAAGCTTTCTTT
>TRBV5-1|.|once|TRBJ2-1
CASSLGSGTGKNEQFF
TGCGCCAGCAGCTTGGGATCCGGGACTGGGAAAAATGAGCAGTTCTTC
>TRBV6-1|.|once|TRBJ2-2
CASSEALSNTGELFF
TGTGCCAGCAGTGAAGCGCTATCGAACACCGGGGAGCTGTTTTTT
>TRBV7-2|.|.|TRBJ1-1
CASSTYSGEAFF
TGTGCCAGCAGCACATACAGCGGCGAGGCTTTCTTT
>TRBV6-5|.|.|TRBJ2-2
CASSYSGGADTGELFF
TGTGCCAGCAGTTACTCAGGTGGGGCAGACACCGGGGAGCTGTTTTTT
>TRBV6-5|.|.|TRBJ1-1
CASSYSKAVNTEAFF
TGTGCCAGCAGTTACAGTAAGGCAGTGAACACTGAAGCTTTCTTT
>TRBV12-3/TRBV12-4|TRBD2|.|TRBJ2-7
CATRLAGAAEQYF
TGTGCCACCCGACTAGCGGGAGCAGCCGAGCAGTACTTC
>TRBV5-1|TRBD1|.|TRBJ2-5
CASMVTGASQETQYF
TGCGCCAGCATGGTCACAGGGGCCTCTCAAGAGACCCAGTACTTC
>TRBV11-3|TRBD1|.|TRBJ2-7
CASSTGTGSYEQYF
TGTGCCAGCAGCACAGGGACAGGTTCCTACGAGCAGTACTTC
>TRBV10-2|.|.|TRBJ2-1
CASSGFAAGSYNEQFF
TGCGCCAGCAGTGGTTTTGCGGCGGGCTCCTACAATGAGCAGTTCTTC
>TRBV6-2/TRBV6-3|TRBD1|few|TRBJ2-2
CASSYSTGAGELFF
TGTGCCAGCAGTTACTCGACAGGGGCGGGGGAGCTGTTTTTT
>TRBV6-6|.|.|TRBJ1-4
CASSYSDDRGDKLFF
TGTGCCAGCAGTTACTCGGACGACAGAGGTGATAAACTGTTTTTT
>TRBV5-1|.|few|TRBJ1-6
CASSLWDTNSPLHF
TGCGCCAGCAGCTTGTGGGACACAAATTCACCCCTCCACTTT
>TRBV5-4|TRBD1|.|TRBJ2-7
CASSFKGAGEQYF
TGTGCCAGCAGCTTTAAGGGGGCGGGCGAGCAGTACTTC
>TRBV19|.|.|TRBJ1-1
CASSPGGNTEAFF
TGTGCCAGTAGCCCCGGGGGGAACACTGAAGCTTTCTTT
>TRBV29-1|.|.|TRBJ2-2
CSVQRATGELFF
TGCAGCGTTCAAAGGGCGACCGGGGAGCTGTTTTTT
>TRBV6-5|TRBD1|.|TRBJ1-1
CASRGQVDGWAFF
TGTGCCAGCAGGGGACAGGTGGACGGGTGGGCTTTCTTT
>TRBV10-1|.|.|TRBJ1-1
CAGSESTRTEAFF
TGCGCCGGCAGTGAGTCGACGAGAACTGAAGCTTTCTTT
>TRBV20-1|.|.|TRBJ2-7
CSASATGEQYF
TGCAGTGCTAGCGCGACAGGCGAGCAGTACTTC
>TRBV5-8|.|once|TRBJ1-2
CASSPRAAAYYGYTF
TGTGCCAGCAGTCCCCGGGCCGCAGCATACTATGGCTACACCTTC
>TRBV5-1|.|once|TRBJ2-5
CASSLARVWETQYF
TGCGCCAGCAGCTTGGCACGGGTCTGGGAGACCCAGTACTTC
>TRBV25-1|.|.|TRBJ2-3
CASSKGVGTDTQYF
TGTGCCAGCAGTAAAGGGGTTGGCACAGATACGCAGTATTTT
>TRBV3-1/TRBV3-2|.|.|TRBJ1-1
CASSQDLGSREAFF
TGTGCCAGCAGCCAAGATCTTGGTAGCAGGGAGGCTTTCTTT
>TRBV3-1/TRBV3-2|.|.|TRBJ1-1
CASSQEGRWTEAFF
TGTGCCAGCAGCCAAGAGGGAAGGTGGACTGAAGCTTTCTTT
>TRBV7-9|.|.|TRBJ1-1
CASSWGEDTEAFF
TGTGCCAGCAGCTGGGGGGAGGACACTGAAGCTTTCTTT
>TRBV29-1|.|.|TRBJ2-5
CSVAQAETQYF
TGCAGCGTTGCTCAAGCCGAGACCCAGTACTTC
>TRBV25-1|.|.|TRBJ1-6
CASSEYLDEINSPLHF
TGTGCCAGCAGTGAATATCTTGATGAGATCAATTCACCCCTCCACTTT
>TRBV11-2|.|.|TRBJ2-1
CASSLFTDNEQFF
TGTGCCAGCAGCTTATTTACAGACAATGAGCAGTTCTTC
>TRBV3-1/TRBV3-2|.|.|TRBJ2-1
CASSQSSSGVTGGEQFF
TGTGCCAGCAGCCAAAGCTCCTCGGGAGTCACGGGCGGTGAGCAGTTCTTC
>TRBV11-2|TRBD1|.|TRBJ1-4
CASSRSRWTGTEKLFF
TGTGCCAGCAGCCGAAGTCGTTGGACAGGGACTGAAAAACTGTTTTTT